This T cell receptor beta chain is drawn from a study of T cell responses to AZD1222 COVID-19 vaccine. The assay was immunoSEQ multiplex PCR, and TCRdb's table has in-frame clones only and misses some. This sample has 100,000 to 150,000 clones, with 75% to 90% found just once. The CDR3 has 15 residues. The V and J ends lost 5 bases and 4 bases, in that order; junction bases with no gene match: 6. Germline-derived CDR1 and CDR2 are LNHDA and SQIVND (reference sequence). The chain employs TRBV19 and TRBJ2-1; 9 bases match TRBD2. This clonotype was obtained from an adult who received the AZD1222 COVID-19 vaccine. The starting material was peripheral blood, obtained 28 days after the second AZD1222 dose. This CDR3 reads CASSAGAGGYNEQFF. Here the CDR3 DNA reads TGTGCCAGTAGTGCCGGAGCGGGGGGATACAATGAGCAGTTCTTC. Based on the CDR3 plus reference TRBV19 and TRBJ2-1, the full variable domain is DGGITQSPKYLFRKEGQNVTLSCEQNLNHDAMYWYRQDPGQGLRLIYYSQIVNDFQKGDIAEGYSVSREKKESFPLTVTSAQKNPTAFYLCASSAGAGGYNEQFFGPGTRLTVL.